The TCR beta chain under discussion was sequenced for a study of blood T cells in healthy people across ages. The total RNA that was extracted per sample amounted to at least 5 micrograms. Study-wide findings and caveats: When set beside aged donors, long-lived donors presented more naive CD4+ cells and higher diversity. Total diversity from one million sequenced T cells was likely underestimated.

This clonotype was seen at least ten times. Antigen: not known. Using a J-beta primer mix together with a sample-barcoded 5' primer, a second PCR was run for roughly 7 to 12 cycles. Sequencing recovered at least 3 million CDR3-containing paired-end reads from each sample. TCRdb reanalysed the 5' RACE reads using MiXCR and keeps one entry per CDR3 protein. The sample carries around 800,000 distinct CDR3 sequences, 35% to 60% recorded once. The germline V gene encodes CDR1 SGHTA and CDR2 FQGNSA. This CDR3 spans 15 amino acids. V lost 4 bases and J lost 3, with 14 bases in between. The chain has TRBV7-2 and TRBJ2-3; D gene unclear. Sequences were obtained from blood. This TCR was sampled from a man older than 75 in good health. The CDR3 loop reads CASSSSLSSTDTQYF. The CDR3 DNA is TGTGCCAGCAGCTCTAGTTTATCTTCGACAGATACGCAGTATTTT.